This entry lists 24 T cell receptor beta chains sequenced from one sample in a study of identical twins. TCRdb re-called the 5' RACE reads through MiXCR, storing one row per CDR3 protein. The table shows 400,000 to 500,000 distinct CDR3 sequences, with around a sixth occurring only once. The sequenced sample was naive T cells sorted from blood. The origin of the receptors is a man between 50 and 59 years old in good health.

The CDR3 is CASKGTGGLVRTQYF. CDR3 nucleotide sequence: TGTGCCAGCAAGGGTACGGGGGGCCTAGTTCGGACCCAGTACTTC. The chain recombines TRBV2 with TRBJ2-5, with D perhaps TRBD2 (7 bases). Germline V CDR1 and CDR2: SNHLY, FYNNEI. V gave up 7 bases and J gave up 7 bases, with 22 bases separating them. The CDR3 is 15 residues long.

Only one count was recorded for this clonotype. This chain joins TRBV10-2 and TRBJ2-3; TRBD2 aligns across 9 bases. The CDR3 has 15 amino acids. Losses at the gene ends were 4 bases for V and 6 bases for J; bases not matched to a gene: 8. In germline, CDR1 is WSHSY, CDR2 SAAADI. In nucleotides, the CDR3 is TGCGCCAGCAGTGTCCAGCGGGGGGCGGGGGATACGCAGTATTTT. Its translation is CASSVQRGAGDTQYF.

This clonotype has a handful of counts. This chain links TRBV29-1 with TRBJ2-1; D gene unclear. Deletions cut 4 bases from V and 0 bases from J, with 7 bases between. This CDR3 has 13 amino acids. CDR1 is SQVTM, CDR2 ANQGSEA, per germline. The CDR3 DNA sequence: TGCAGCGTTGCACTAAGCTCCTACAATGAGCAGTTCTTC. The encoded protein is CSVALSSYNEQFF.

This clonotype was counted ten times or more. The DNA of the CDR3 is TGCAGTGCAAGGGACAGGGGTCTTACGGAAGCTTTCTTT. Amino acid sequence: CSARDRGLTEAFF. This chain links TRBV20-1 with TRBJ1-1, with 10 bases matching TRBD1. Germline values: CDR1 DFQATT, CDR2 SNEGSKA (reference sequence). The V and J ends lost 6 bases and 8 bases, in that order; junction bases with no gene match: 9. This CDR3 region has 13 residues.

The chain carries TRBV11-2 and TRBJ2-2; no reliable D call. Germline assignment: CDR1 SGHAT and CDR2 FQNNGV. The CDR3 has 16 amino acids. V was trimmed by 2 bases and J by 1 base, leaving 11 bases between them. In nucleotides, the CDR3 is TGTGCCAGCAGCTTATCGGTGTCTAGGAACACCGGGGAGCTGTTTTTT. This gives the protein CASSLSVSRNTGELFF. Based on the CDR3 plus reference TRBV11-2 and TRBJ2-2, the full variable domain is EAGVAQSPRYKIIEKRQSVAFWCNPISGHATLYWYQQILGQGPKLLIQFQNNGVVDDSQLPKDRFSAERLKGVDSTLKIQPAKLEDSAVYLCASSLSVSRNTGELFFGEGSRLTVL.

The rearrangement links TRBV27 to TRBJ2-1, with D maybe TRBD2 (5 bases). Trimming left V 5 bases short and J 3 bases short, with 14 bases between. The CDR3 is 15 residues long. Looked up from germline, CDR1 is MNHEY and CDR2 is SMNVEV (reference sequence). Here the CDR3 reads CASSKSRLFYNEQFF. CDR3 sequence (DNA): TGTGCCAGCAGTAAATCCCGACTATTCTACAATGAGCAGTTCTTC.

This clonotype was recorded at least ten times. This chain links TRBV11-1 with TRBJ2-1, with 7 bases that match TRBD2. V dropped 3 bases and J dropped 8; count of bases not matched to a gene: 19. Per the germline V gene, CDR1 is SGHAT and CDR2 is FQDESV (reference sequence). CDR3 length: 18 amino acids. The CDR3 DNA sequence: TGTGCCAGCAGCTTCCCGCTAGCGGCAAAGGATACATTCGATGAGCAGTTCTTC. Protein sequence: CASSFPLAAKDTFDEQFF.

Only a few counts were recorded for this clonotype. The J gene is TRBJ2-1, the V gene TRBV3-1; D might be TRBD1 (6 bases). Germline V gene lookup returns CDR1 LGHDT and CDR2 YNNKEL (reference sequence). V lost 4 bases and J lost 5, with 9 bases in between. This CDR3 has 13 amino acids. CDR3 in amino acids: CASSLTGHNEQFF. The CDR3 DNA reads TGTGCCAGCAGCCTAACAGGGCACAATGAGCAGTTCTTC.

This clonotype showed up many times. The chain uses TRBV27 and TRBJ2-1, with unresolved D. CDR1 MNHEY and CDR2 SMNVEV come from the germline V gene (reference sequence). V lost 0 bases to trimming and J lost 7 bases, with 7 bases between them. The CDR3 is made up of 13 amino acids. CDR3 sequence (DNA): TGTGCCAGCAGTTTATCCCACCGGAATGAGCAGTTCTTC. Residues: CASSLSHRNEQFF.

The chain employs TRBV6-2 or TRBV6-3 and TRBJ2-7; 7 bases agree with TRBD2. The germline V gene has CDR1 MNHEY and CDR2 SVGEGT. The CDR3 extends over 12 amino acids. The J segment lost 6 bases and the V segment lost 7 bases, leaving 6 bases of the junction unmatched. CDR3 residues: CASTGGRGEQYF. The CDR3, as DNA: TGTGCCAGCACCGGTGGGAGGGGCGAGCAGTACTTC.

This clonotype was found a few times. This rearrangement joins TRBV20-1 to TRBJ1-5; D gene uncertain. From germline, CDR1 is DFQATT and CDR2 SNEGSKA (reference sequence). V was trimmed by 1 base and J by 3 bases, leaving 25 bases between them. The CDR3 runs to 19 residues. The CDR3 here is CSARADPSVGKDHNQPQHF. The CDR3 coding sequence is TGCAGTGCTAGAGCTGATCCTTCGGTGGGGAAGGACCACAATCAGCCCCAGCATTTT.

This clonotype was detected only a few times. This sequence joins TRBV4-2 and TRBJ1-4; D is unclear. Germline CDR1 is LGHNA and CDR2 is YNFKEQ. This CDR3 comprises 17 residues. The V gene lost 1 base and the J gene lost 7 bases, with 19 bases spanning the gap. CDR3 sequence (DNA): TGTGCCAGCAGCCAAGTTGGGTCGGTTTTTATGTTTGAAAAACTGTTTTTT. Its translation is CASSQVGSVFMFEKLFF.

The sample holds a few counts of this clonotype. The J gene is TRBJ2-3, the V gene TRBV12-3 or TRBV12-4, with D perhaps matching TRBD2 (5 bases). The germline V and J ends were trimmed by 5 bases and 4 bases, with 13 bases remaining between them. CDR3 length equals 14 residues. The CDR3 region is CASSPLGRADTQYF. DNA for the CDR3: TGTGCCAGCAGTCCTTTGGGGAGAGCAGATACGCAGTATTTT.

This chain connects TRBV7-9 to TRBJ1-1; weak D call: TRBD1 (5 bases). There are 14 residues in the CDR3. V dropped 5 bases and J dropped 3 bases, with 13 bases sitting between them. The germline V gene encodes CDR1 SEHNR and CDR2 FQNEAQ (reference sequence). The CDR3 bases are TGTGCCAGCAGCACTCGGGACGGGTACACTGAAGCTTTCTTT. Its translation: CASSTRDGYTEAFF.

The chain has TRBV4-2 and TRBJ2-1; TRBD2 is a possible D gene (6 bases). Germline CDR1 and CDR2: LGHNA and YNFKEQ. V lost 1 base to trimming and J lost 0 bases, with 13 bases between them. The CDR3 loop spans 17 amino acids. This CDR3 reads CASSQAAGTPSYNEQFF. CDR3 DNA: TGTGCCAGCAGCCAAGCTGCCGGGACTCCCTCCTACAATGAGCAGTTCTTC.

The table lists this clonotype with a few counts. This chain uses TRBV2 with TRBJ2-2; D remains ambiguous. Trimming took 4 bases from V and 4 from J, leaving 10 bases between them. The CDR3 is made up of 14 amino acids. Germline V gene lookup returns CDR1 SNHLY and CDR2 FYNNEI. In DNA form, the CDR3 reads TGTGCCAGCAGTGCTGGGGTGGGCACCGGGGAGCTGTTTTTT. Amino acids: CASSAGVGTGELFF.

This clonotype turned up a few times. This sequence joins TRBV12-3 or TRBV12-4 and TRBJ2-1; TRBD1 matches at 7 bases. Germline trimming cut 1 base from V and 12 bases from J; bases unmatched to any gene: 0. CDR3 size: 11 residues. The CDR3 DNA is TGTGCCAGCAGTTTAGGGGACAGGCAGTTCTTC. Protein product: CASSLGDRQFF.

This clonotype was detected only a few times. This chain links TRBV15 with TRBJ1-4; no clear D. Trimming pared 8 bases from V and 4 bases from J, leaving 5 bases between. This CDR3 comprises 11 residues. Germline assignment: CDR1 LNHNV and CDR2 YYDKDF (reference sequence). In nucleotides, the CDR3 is TGTGCCACCGGGTTTAATGAAAAACTGTTTTTT. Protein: CATGFNEKLFF.

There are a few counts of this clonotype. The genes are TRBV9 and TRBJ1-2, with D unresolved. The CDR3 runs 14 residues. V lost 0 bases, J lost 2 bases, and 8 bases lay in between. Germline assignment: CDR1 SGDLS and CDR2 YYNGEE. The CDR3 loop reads CASSVAEQNYGYTF. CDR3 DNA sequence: TGTGCCAGCAGCGTAGCGGAACAGAACTATGGCTACACCTTC.

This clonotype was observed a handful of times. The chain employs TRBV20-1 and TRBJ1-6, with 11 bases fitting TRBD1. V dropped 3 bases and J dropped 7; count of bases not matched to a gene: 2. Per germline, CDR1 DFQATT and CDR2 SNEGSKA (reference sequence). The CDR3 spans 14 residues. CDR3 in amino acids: CSASRDRGNSPLHF. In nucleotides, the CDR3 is TGCAGTGCTAGCAGGGACAGGGGGAATTCACCCCTCCACTTT.

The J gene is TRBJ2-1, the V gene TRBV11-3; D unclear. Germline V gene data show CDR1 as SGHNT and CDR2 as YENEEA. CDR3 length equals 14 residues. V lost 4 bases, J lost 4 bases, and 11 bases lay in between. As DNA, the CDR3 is TGTGCCAGCAGCTCCAGCAGCGAGTACAATGAGCAGTTCTTC. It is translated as CASSSSSEYNEQFF.

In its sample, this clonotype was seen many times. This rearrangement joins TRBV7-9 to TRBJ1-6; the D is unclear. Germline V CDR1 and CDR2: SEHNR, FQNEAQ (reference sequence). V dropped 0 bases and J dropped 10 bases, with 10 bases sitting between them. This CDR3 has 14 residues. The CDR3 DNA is TGTGCCAGCAGCTTAGCGGGGATCGGGTCACCCCTCCACTTT. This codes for CASSLAGIGSPLHF.

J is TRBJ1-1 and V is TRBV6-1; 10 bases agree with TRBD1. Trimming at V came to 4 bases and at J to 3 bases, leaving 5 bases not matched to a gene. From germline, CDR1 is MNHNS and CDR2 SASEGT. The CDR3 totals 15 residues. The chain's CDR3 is CASSAQGTGDTEAFF. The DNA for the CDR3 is TGTGCCAGCAGTGCTCAAGGGACAGGGGACACTGAAGCTTTCTTT.

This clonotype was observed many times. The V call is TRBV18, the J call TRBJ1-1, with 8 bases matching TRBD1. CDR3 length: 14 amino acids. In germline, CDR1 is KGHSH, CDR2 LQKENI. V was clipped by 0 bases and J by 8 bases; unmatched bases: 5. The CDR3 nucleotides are TGTGCCAGCTCACCACCCAACTGGGACAGGGAAGCTTTCTTT. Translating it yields CASSPPNWDREAFF.